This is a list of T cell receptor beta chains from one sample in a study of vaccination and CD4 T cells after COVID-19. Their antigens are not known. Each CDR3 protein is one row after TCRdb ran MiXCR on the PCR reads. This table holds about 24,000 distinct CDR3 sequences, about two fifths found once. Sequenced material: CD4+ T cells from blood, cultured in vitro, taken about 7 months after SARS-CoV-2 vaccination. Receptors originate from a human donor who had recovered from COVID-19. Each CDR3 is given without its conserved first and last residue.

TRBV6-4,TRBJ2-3,ASSASGTDTQY
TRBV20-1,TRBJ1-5,SASTGTNQPQH
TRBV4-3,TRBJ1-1,ASSTRRGTNTEAF
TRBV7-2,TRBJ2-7,ASSLGRDRPYEQY
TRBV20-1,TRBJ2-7,SARVGEHEQY
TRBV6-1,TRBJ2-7,ASDKGGDSYEQY
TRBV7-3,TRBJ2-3,ASSLGGRNGDTQY
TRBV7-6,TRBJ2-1,ASSQEARPSSYNEQF
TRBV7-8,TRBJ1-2,ASSFERPYGYT
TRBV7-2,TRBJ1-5,ASSLARGGGQPQH
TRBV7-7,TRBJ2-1,ASSLAPGAANEQF
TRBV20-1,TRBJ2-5,SARVFGGKETQY
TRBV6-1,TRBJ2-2,ASREGIGAGELF
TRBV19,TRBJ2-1,ASSIGQGSYNEQF